This TCR beta chain was sequenced during a study of breast tumors, draining lymph nodes, adjacent tissues. Breast cancer patients provided tissue from their axillary draining lymph nodes. V lost 5 bases and J lost 2; bases outside the gene matches: 6. The V gene's germline CDR1 is SGHTA and CDR2 FQGTGA. This CDR3 contains 15 residues. Broader study findings: Tumor TCR diversity was below lymph nodes but above nontumor tissue. Data fit most tumor T cells coming from lymph node, expanding in tumor. The lymph node origin of tumor T cells was framed as consistent with a hypothesis, not demonstrated. Compared with basal-like, luminal-like tumors shared significantly more repertoire with nontumor tissue.

This clonotype was recorded many times. No antigen is known for it. MiXCR, applied by TCRdb to the multiplex PCR reads, yields one record per CDR3 protein. Seen here are about 130,000 distinct CDR3 sequences, about 20% observed once, and the top ten hold about 3.5%. The V call is TRBV7-3, the J call TRBJ2-1; 7 positions agree with TRBD1. The source is a female donor with breast cancer. Some clones in this sample may be carry-over from other donors' samples. Sequences were obtained from axillary lymph node tissue. CDR3 bases: TGTGCCAGCAGCAAGACAGGGTCCGCCTACAATGAGCAGTTCTTC. Amino acids: CASSKTGSAYNEQFF.